These T cell receptor beta chains were read from a single sample in a study of T cell responses to AZD1222 COVID-19 vaccine. The protocol was immunoSEQ multiplex PCR, while the TCRdb copy is restricted to in-frame clones and leaves out a portion. This table has some 170,000 clones, around 92% appearing once. This specimen was peripheral blood, taken on day 0 of AZD1222 vaccination. These receptors came from an adult in good health. The CDR3 runs from the conserved cysteine through the conserved F or W. The D gene is left open where the match is weak. A clone size is listed for some rows: how often the clone was seen (once, few, many), or a class if it is expanded.

d_gene: -
v_gene: TRBV19
abundance: -
j_gene: TRBJ2-5
CDR3aa: CASSRAGAQETQYF
CDR3nt: TGTGCCAGTAGTAGGGCGGGGGCCCAAGAGACCCAGTACTTC

d_gene: -
v_gene: TRBV7-9
abundance: -
j_gene: TRBJ2-7
CDR3aa: CASSLNYEQYF
CDR3nt: TGTGCCAGCAGCTTGAACTACGAGCAGTACTTC

d_gene: -
v_gene: TRBV7-2
abundance: -
j_gene: TRBJ1-2
CDR3aa: CASSLSGGVGQYGYTF
CDR3nt: TGTGCCAGCAGCTTATCGGGGGGGGTAGGGCAATATGGCTACACCTTC

d_gene: TRBD1
v_gene: TRBV18
abundance: -
j_gene: TRBJ1-4
CDR3aa: CASSLSRDRGEKLFF
CDR3nt: TGTGCCAGCTCACTGTCCCGGGACAGGGGTGAAAAACTGTTTTTT

d_gene: -
v_gene: TRBV14
abundance: -
j_gene: TRBJ2-1
CDR3aa: CASSQDWSLEQFF
CDR3nt: TGTGCCAGCAGCCAAGATTGGAGTTTGGAGCAGTTCTTC

d_gene: TRBD1
v_gene: TRBV7-9
abundance: -
j_gene: TRBJ1-1
CDR3aa: CASSADRAAEAFF
CDR3nt: TGTGCCAGCAGCGCGGACAGGGCGGCTGAAGCTTTCTTT

d_gene: TRBD1
v_gene: TRBV10-3
abundance: -
j_gene: TRBJ1-1
CDR3aa: CATTRQGAPEAFF
CDR3nt: TGTGCCACCACCCGACAGGGGGCCCCTGAAGCTTTCTTT

d_gene: -
v_gene: TRBV6-2/TRBV6-3
abundance: -
j_gene: TRBJ1-3
CDR3aa: CASSYKYRDASGNTIYF
CDR3nt: TGTGCCAGCAGTTACAAGTACAGGGATGCCTCTGGAAACACCATATATTTT

d_gene: -
v_gene: TRBV25-1
abundance: -
j_gene: TRBJ1-2
CDR3aa: CASSEGGDGVFYGYTF
CDR3nt: TGTGCCAGCAGTGAGGGCGGGGACGGGGTATTTTATGGCTACACCTTC

d_gene: -
v_gene: TRBV5-1
abundance: once
j_gene: TRBJ2-5
CDR3aa: CASSLEETQYF
CDR3nt: TGCGCCAGCAGCTTGGAGGAGACCCAGTACTTC

d_gene: -
v_gene: TRBV19
abundance: -
j_gene: TRBJ1-2
CDR3aa: CASSMSGSNYGYTF
CDR3nt: TGTGCCAGTAGTATGTCTGGATCAAACTATGGCTACACCTTC

d_gene: -
v_gene: TRBV3-1/TRBV3-2
abundance: -
j_gene: TRBJ1-2
CDR3aa: CASSQDGPWQGNYGYTF
CDR3nt: TGTGCCAGCAGCCAAGACGGTCCTTGGCAGGGGAACTATGGCTACACCTTC